This TCR beta chain was captured in a study of blood T cell repertoires in COVID-19. Looking at the study overall: From the United States, Italy and Spain came samples of acute and convalescent COVID-19. The cDNA or gDNA used as material had been derived from T cells, B-cell-depleted T cells, or PBMCs.

CDR1 and CDR2 (germline): LGHNA, YSLEER. CDR3 length: 15 residues. V gave up 1 base and J gave up 0 bases, with 9 bases separating them. The sample holds many counts of this clone. Source study methods: Amplification of reference gene primers was used by the study to estimate nucleated cell counts. Using immunoSEQ multiplex PCR, the repertoire was profiled, and TCRdb retains in-frame clones only, with some absent. V, J and clone size were drawn from that table, and D and trimming were deduced from the DNA. The table includes 140,000 or so clones, about 85% detected once. The sequenced sample consisted of peripheral blood. V is TRBV4-3 and J is TRBJ1-2; D not resolved. This TCR derives from a human donor with acute or convalescent COVID-19. The donor label of this sample is uncertain. CDR3 in DNA: TGCGCCAGCAGCCAAGTCGGAGTTACTAACTATGGCTACACCTTC. This translates into CASSQVGVTNYGYTF.